This T cell receptor (beta chain) was sequenced during a study of blood T cell repertoires in COVID-19. The wider study: The origin of the acute and convalescent COVID-19 samples was the United States, Italy and Spain. The analysed material was cDNA or gDNA that came from T cells, B-cell-depleted T cells, or PBMCs.

In the authors' methods: Nucleated cell counts were estimated from reference gene primer amplification. Clones were sequenced by immunoSEQ multiplex PCR, and TCRdb holds only the in-frame ones, with some missing. For V, J and clone size, that table is used; D and trimming come from the DNA. Seen here are some 670,000 clones, around 89% observed once, and the top ten hold roughly 0.26%. On this clone: The junction shows a germline mismatch at one end, possibly a read error.

The germline CDR1 and CDR2 sequences are MGHRA and YSYEKL. This CDR3 region has 16 residues. The sequence derives from a woman aged 18-29 years with acute or convalescent COVID-19. The chain is built from TRBV4-1 and TRBJ1-2, with TRBD1 as a possible D gene (5 bases). The specimen was peripheral blood. The chain's CDR3 is CVSSQDPQGLDYGYTF. CDR3 bases: TGCGTCAGCAGCCAAGACCCTCAGGGACTGGACTATGGCTACACCTTC.